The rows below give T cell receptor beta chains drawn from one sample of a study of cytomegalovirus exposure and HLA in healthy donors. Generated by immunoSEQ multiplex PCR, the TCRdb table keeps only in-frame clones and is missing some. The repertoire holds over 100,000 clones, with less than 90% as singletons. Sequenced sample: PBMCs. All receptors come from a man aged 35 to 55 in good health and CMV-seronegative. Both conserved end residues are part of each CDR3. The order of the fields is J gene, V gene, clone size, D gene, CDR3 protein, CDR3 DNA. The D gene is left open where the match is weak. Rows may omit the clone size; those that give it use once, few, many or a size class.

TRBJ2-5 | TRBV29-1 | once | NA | CSVPAAGTQETQYF | TGCAGCGTCCCCGCTGCGGGGACTCAAGAGACCCAGTACTTC
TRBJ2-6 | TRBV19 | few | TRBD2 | CASSTPASGELIAGANVLTF | TGTGCCAGTAGTACCCCGGCTAGCGGGGAACTTATTGCTGGGGCCAACGTCCTGACTTTC
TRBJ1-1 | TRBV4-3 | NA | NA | CASSQASVNTEAFF | TGCGCCAGCAGCCAAGCTTCAGTGAACACTGAAGCTTTCTTT
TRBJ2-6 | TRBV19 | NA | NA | CASSIPNSGANVLTF | TGTGCCAGTAGTATCCCCAACTCTGGGGCCAACGTCCTGACTTTC
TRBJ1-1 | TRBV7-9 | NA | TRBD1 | CASSSTGGGEAFF | TGTGCCAGCAGCTCCACAGGGGGCGGTGAAGCTTTCTTT
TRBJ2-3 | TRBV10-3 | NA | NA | CATDWGNADTQYF | TGTGCCACCGACTGGGGCAATGCAGATACGCAGTATTTT
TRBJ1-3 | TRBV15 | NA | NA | CATSRAKRDTDTIYF | TGTGCCACCAGCAGAGCTAAGAGGGACACCGACACCATATATTTT
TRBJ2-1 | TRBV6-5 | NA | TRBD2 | CASSPVSGGASEQFF | TGTGCCAGCAGTCCGGTTAGCGGGGGGGCCTCTGAGCAGTTCTTC
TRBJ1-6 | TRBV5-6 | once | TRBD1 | CASSLVGGNSPLHF | TGTGCCAGCAGCTTGGTAGGGGGCAATTCACCCCTCCACTTT
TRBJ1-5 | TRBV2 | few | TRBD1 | CASSEFGTGNQPQHF | TGTGCCAGCAGTGAATTTGGGACAGGTAATCAGCCCCAGCATTTT
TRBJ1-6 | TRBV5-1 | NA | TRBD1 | CASSSMTGTDNSPLHF | TGCGCCAGCAGCTCAATGACCGGGACAGATAATTCACCCCTCCACTTT
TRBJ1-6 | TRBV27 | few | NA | CASSPGRARGSPLHF | TGTGCCAGCAGTCCCGGCCGGGCAAGGGGTTCACCCCTCCACTTT
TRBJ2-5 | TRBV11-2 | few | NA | CASSTNQETQYF | TGTGCCAGCAGCACTAACCAAGAGACCCAGTACTTC
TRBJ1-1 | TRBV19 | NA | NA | CASSIRGNTEAFF | TGTGCCAGTAGTATTAGGGGGAACACTGAAGCTTTCTTT
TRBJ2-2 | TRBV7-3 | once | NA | CASSLHGGAGTGELFF | TGTGCCAGCAGCTTACATGGGGGGGCGGGCACCGGGGAGCTGTTTTTT
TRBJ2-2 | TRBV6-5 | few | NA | CASRIRREAGELFF | TGTGCCAGCAGAATTAGGAGGGAAGCCGGGGAGCTGTTTTTT
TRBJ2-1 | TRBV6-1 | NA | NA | CASSGGVTGLYNEQFF | TGTGCCAGCAGTGGGGGCGTGACAGGCTTATACAATGAGCAGTTCTTC
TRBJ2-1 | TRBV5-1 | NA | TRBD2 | CASSSPIRPSGGAPYNEQFF | TGCGCCAGCAGCTCCCCAATCCGCCCTAGCGGGGGGGCCCCCTACAATGAGCAGTTCTTC
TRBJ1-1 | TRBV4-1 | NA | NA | CASSQEYQVHTEAFF | TGCGCCAGCAGCCAAGAATATCAGGTTCACACTGAAGCTTTCTTT